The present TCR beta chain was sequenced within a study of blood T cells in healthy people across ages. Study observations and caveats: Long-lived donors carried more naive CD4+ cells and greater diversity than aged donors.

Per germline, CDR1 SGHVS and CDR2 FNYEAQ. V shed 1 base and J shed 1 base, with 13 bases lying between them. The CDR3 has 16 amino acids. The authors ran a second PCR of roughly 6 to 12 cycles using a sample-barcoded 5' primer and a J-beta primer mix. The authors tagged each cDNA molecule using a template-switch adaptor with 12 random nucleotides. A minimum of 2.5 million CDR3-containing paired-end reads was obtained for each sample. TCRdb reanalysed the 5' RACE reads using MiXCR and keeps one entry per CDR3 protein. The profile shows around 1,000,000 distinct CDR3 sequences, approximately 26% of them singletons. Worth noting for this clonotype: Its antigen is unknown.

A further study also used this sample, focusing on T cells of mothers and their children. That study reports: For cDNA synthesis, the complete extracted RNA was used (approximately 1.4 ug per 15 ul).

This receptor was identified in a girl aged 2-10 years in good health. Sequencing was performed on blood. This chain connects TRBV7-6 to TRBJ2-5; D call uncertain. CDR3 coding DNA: TGTGCCAGCAGCTTAGTAGCCCGGGCCCCCCAAGAGACCCAGTACTTC. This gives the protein CASSLVARAPQETQYF.